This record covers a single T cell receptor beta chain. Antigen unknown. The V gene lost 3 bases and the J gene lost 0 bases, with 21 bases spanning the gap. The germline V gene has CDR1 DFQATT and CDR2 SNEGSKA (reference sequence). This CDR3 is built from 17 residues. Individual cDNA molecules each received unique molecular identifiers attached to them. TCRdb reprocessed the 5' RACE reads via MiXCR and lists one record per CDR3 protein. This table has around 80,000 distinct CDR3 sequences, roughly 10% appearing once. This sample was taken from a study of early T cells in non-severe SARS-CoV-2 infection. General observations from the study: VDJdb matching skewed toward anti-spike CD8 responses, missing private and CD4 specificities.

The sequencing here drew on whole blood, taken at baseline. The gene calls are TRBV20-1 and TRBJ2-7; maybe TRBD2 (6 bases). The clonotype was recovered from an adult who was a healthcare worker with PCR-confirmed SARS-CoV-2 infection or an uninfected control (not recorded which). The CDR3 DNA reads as TGCAGTGCTAGGTTTTACAGCCGGGACTTGAGCTCCTACGAGCAGTACTTC. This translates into CSARFYSRDLSSYEQYF.